The rows below give T cell receptor beta chains drawn from one sample of a study of graft-versus-host responses after intestinal transplantation. The method was immunoSEQ multiplex PCR; TCRdb's version includes in-frame clones alone and lacks a portion of them. The sample has some 110,000 clones; around 92% are singletons. These receptors have no identified antigens. Specimen: unstimulated CD8+ T cells sorted from spleen or lymph node cells, collected before transplant. The receptors were gathered from a human donor who was the organ donor for an intestinal transplant. Each CDR3 is given with its conserved first and last residue. A D gene is named only where the DNA matches it firmly. Expanded clones get a size class; other rows say once, few or many, or leave the size out.

len: 15
abundance: -
d_gene: TRBD1
j_gene: TRBJ2-7
v_gene: TRBV27
CDR3nt: TGTGCCAGCAGTTTTTCGGGACAGGGGTCCTACGAGCAGTACTTC
CDR3aa: CASSFSGQGSYEQYF

len: 11
abundance: -
d_gene: -
j_gene: TRBJ2-7
v_gene: TRBV29-1
CDR3nt: TGCAGCGTCGGCGACAGCTACGAGCAGTACTTC
CDR3aa: CSVGDSYEQYF

len: 12
abundance: -
d_gene: -
j_gene: TRBJ1-2
v_gene: TRBV7-9
CDR3nt: TGTGCCAGCAGCCCAGAAGAATATGGCTACACCTTC
CDR3aa: CASSPEEYGYTF

len: 13
abundance: -
d_gene: -
j_gene: TRBJ2-1
v_gene: TRBV30
CDR3nt: TGTGCCTGGACCCGGGGACCTAACAATGAGCAGTTCTTC
CDR3aa: CAWTRGPNNEQFF

len: 14
abundance: -
d_gene: TRBD1
j_gene: TRBJ2-2
v_gene: TRBV30
CDR3nt: TGTGCCTGGGAACAGGGGTCTTTGACCGGGGAGCTGTTTTTT
CDR3aa: CAWEQGSLTGELFF

len: 13
abundance: -
d_gene: -
j_gene: TRBJ1-2
v_gene: TRBV6-5
CDR3nt: TGTGCCAGCAGTTACTCGGTTAACTATGGCTACACCTTC
CDR3aa: CASSYSVNYGYTF

len: 14
abundance: -
d_gene: TRBD1
j_gene: TRBJ2-7
v_gene: TRBV5-1
CDR3nt: TGCGCCAGCAGCTTATTGACAGGGAGTTACGAGCAGTACTTC
CDR3aa: CASSLLTGSYEQYF

len: 14
abundance: -
d_gene: TRBD2
j_gene: TRBJ2-5
v_gene: TRBV10-1
CDR3nt: TGCGCCAGCAGTGATATAGCGGGAGAGGAGACCCAGTACTTC
CDR3aa: CASSDIAGEETQYF

len: 18
abundance: -
d_gene: TRBD2
j_gene: TRBJ2-3
v_gene: TRBV4-3
CDR3nt: TGCGCCAGCAGCCAAGATCATTATGGGCGGGAGGGGATAGATACGCAGTATTTT
CDR3aa: CASSQDHYGREGIDTQYF

len: 14
abundance: once
d_gene: -
j_gene: TRBJ2-2
v_gene: TRBV7-3
CDR3nt: TGTGCCAGCAGCCGCGGACCTTACACCGGGGAGCTGTTTTTT
CDR3aa: CASSRGPYTGELFF

len: 16
abundance: -
d_gene: -
j_gene: TRBJ2-2
v_gene: TRBV27
CDR3nt: TGTGCCAGCAGTTTCCTCGAGGGACGGAACACCGGGGAGCTGTTTTTT
CDR3aa: CASSFLEGRNTGELFF

len: 12
abundance: -
d_gene: -
j_gene: TRBJ2-7
v_gene: TRBV14
CDR3nt: TGTGCCAGCAGCCAAGACACCTACGAGCAGTACTTC
CDR3aa: CASSQDTYEQYF

len: 17
abundance: -
d_gene: -
j_gene: TRBJ2-2
v_gene: TRBV5-1
CDR3nt: TGCGCCAGCAGCTTGCTTTTTTTCGGCGCGAACACCGGGGAGCTGTTTTTT
CDR3aa: CASSLLFFGANTGELFF

len: 16
abundance: -
d_gene: -
j_gene: TRBJ2-3
v_gene: TRBV7-9
CDR3nt: TGTGCCAGCAGCCGGACGTGGGGGGCTAGCACAGATACGCAGTATTTT
CDR3aa: CASSRTWGASTDTQYF

len: 17
abundance: -
d_gene: -
j_gene: TRBJ2-7
v_gene: TRBV30
CDR3nt: TGTGCCTGGAGTGTATGGTCCCCGCGGCTCCTTACCTACGAGCAGTACTTC
CDR3aa: CAWSVWSPRLLTYEQYF

len: 14
abundance: -
d_gene: -
j_gene: TRBJ2-2
v_gene: TRBV6-5
CDR3nt: TGTGCCAGCAGCTCAGGGTCTTACACCGGGGAGCTGTTTTTT
CDR3aa: CASSSGSYTGELFF

len: 15
abundance: -
d_gene: -
j_gene: TRBJ1-5
v_gene: TRBV6-5
CDR3nt: TGTGCCAGCAACCCGGGGCTCTCTAGCAATCAGCCCCAGCATTTT
CDR3aa: CASNPGLSSNQPQHF

len: 17
abundance: -
d_gene: TRBD2
j_gene: TRBJ2-1
v_gene: TRBV10-2
CDR3nt: TGCGCCAGCAGGACCCCTAGGGGCGGGAGGGCCTTTTTTGAGCAGTTCTTC
CDR3aa: CASRTPRGGRAFFEQFF

len: 13
abundance: -
d_gene: -
j_gene: TRBJ2-1
v_gene: TRBV9
CDR3nt: TGTGCCAGCAGCCTCGCCGAGTCCAATGAGCAGTTCTTC
CDR3aa: CASSLAESNEQFF

len: 16
abundance: -
d_gene: TRBD2
j_gene: TRBJ2-1
v_gene: TRBV6-6
CDR3nt: TGTGCCAGCAGTTACTTCGGCGGGAGCTCCTACAATGAGCAGTTCTTC
CDR3aa: CASSYFGGSSYNEQFF

len: 15
abundance: -
d_gene: -
j_gene: TRBJ1-1
v_gene: TRBV9
CDR3nt: TGTGCCAGCAGCAAAGGGGGAGGGGACGGCACTGAAGCTTTCTTT
CDR3aa: CASSKGGGDGTEAFF

len: 13
abundance: -
d_gene: -
j_gene: TRBJ2-1
v_gene: TRBV13
CDR3nt: TGTGCCAGCAGCTTTCGCCGGGCCTTTGAGCAGTTCTTC
CDR3aa: CASSFRRAFEQFF

len: 14
abundance: -
d_gene: TRBD2
j_gene: TRBJ2-3
v_gene: TRBV6-5
CDR3nt: TGTGCCAGCTCGCCCGCTAGCGGGACAGATACGCAGTATTTT
CDR3aa: CASSPASGTDTQYF

len: 17
abundance: -
d_gene: -
j_gene: TRBJ2-1
v_gene: TRBV4-2
CDR3nt: TGTGCCAGCAGCCAAGATATTTCGGCTAGCTCCTACAATGAGCAGTTCTTC
CDR3aa: CASSQDISASSYNEQFF

len: 16
abundance: -
d_gene: TRBD2
j_gene: TRBJ2-1
v_gene: TRBV4-1
CDR3nt: TGCGCCAGCAGCCAAGCTACTAGCGGGAGAACCCATGAGCAGTTCTTC
CDR3aa: CASSQATSGRTHEQFF

len: 14
abundance: once
d_gene: -
j_gene: TRBJ2-6
v_gene: TRBV7-9
CDR3nt: TGTGCCAGCGGAAGCCCTTCCGGGGCCAACGTCCTGACTTTC
CDR3aa: CASGSPSGANVLTF

len: 18
abundance: -
d_gene: -
j_gene: TRBJ2-1
v_gene: TRBV21-1
CDR3nt: TGTGCCAGCAGCAAAAGTCTAGCGGGATGCATCTCCTACAATGAGCAGTTCTTC
CDR3aa: CASSKSLAGCISYNEQFF

len: 17
abundance: -
d_gene: TRBD2
j_gene: TRBJ2-1
v_gene: TRBV15
CDR3nt: TGTGCCACCAGCAGAGGGGTTAGCGGGAGGCGCTACAATGAGCAGTTCTTC
CDR3aa: CATSRGVSGRRYNEQFF

len: 19
abundance: -
d_gene: TRBD1
j_gene: TRBJ2-1
v_gene: TRBV11-2
CDR3nt: TGTGCCAGCAGCCACGGGGACAGGGAAGAGATGGCTAGGGGCAATGAGCAGTTCTTC
CDR3aa: CASSHGDREEMARGNEQFF

len: 13
abundance: -
d_gene: -
j_gene: TRBJ2-7
v_gene: TRBV4-1
CDR3nt: TGCGCCAGCAGCCTAGATCGCTCCTACGAGCAGTACTTC
CDR3aa: CASSLDRSYEQYF

len: 11
abundance: -
d_gene: -
j_gene: TRBJ2-3
v_gene: TRBV20-1
CDR3nt: TGCAGTGCCCTACAGGGAGATACGCAGTATTTT
CDR3aa: CSALQGDTQYF

len: 13
abundance: -
d_gene: -
j_gene: TRBJ2-7
v_gene: TRBV27
CDR3nt: TGTGCCAGCAGCTTTGGGCCCTCCTACGAGCAGTACTTC
CDR3aa: CASSFGPSYEQYF

len: 15
abundance: once
d_gene: TRBD1
j_gene: TRBJ2-3
v_gene: TRBV6-1
CDR3nt: TGTGCCAGCAGTGAAAGACAGGGGAACGGAGATACGCAGTATTTT
CDR3aa: CASSERQGNGDTQYF

len: 16
abundance: -
d_gene: TRBD2
j_gene: TRBJ2-1
v_gene: TRBV7-8
CDR3nt: TGTGCCAGCAGCTCCTTTCAAGCGGGAGTTATAAATGAGCAGTTCTTC
CDR3aa: CASSSFQAGVINEQFF

len: 14
abundance: -
d_gene: -
j_gene: TRBJ1-1
v_gene: TRBV30
CDR3nt: TGTGCCTGGACGGGTACACGGAGCAACACTGAAGCTTTCTTT
CDR3aa: CAWTGTRSNTEAFF

len: 12
abundance: -
d_gene: -
j_gene: TRBJ2-7
v_gene: TRBV7-9
CDR3nt: TGTGCCAGCAGCTCTCGGTCCTACGAGCAGTACTTC
CDR3aa: CASSSRSYEQYF

len: 17
abundance: -
d_gene: -
j_gene: TRBJ1-6
v_gene: TRBV7-2
CDR3nt: TGTGCCAGCAGCTTAGGAGGCAGGGTACCCATCTATTCACCCCTCCACTTT
CDR3aa: CASSLGGRVPIYSPLHF

len: 13
abundance: -
d_gene: -
j_gene: TRBJ2-5
v_gene: TRBV5-4
CDR3nt: TGTGCCAGCAGCTGGGGCGGGGAGGAGACCCAGTACTTC
CDR3aa: CASSWGGEETQYF

len: 15
abundance: -
d_gene: -
j_gene: TRBJ2-1
v_gene: TRBV10-3
CDR3nt: TGTGCCATCAGTGAGTGGGAGAGCTCCTACAATGAGCAGTTCTTC
CDR3aa: CAISEWESSYNEQFF

len: 17
abundance: -
d_gene: TRBD2
j_gene: TRBJ2-5
v_gene: TRBV28
CDR3nt: TGTGCCAGCAGTTTATTTGATCTAGCGGGAGAAACTGAGACCCAGTACTTC
CDR3aa: CASSLFDLAGETETQYF

len: 14
abundance: once
d_gene: -
j_gene: TRBJ2-1
v_gene: TRBV2
CDR3nt: TGTGCCAGCGCAGGGGAGTTCCCCTTGAATGAGCAGTTCTTC
CDR3aa: CASAGEFPLNEQFF

len: 14
abundance: once
d_gene: TRBD2
j_gene: TRBJ2-1
v_gene: TRBV30
CDR3nt: TGTGCCTGGGGGGGGACTAGCGCTTACAATGAGCAGTTCTTC
CDR3aa: CAWGGTSAYNEQFF

len: 16
abundance: -
d_gene: -
j_gene: TRBJ2-1
v_gene: TRBV19
CDR3nt: TGTGCCAGTAATAACGTCCCGGGGGCTAGCGAGGGTGAGCAGTTCTTC
CDR3aa: CASNNVPGASEGEQFF

len: 16
abundance: -
d_gene: -
j_gene: TRBJ2-7
v_gene: TRBV5-1
CDR3nt: TGCGCCAGCAGCCCTGGGACTCCGGTTTTCACCTACGAGCAGTACTTC
CDR3aa: CASSPGTPVFTYEQYF

len: 14
abundance: -
d_gene: -
j_gene: TRBJ1-1
v_gene: TRBV30
CDR3nt: TGTGCCTGGAGCAAGGCTGGGAGGTGGACTGAAGCTTTCTTT
CDR3aa: CAWSKAGRWTEAFF